These T cell receptor beta chains were read from a single sample in a study of shared clonotypes between healthy human individuals. Clones were sequenced by immunoSEQ multiplex PCR, and TCRdb holds only the in-frame ones, with some missing. The table lists approximately 470,000 clones, roughly 80% of them singletons. Sequenced sample: PBMCs. These receptors were obtained from a woman aged 40 to 50 in good health. Some clones in this sample may be carry-over from other donors' samples. Each CDR3 is given with its conserved first and last residue. The D gene is left open where the match is weak. Only some rows state a clone size, as once, few, many or a class for expanded clones.

clone size,J gene,V gene,D gene,CDR3 protein,CDR3 DNA
-,TRBJ1-2,TRBV18,-,CASYAPGSRGSGYTF,TGTGCCAGCTACGCGCCAGGGTCACGGGGTTCTGGCTACACCTTC
-,TRBJ2-1,TRBV7-2,TRBD2,CASSRTAGGLGEQFF,TGTGCCAGCAGCCGGACAGCGGGAGGCTTGGGGGAGCAGTTCTTC
-,TRBJ2-2,TRBV13,TRBD2,CASSLGLAGNTGELFF,TGTGCCAGCAGCTTAGGGCTAGCGGGTAACACCGGGGAGCTGTTTTTT
once,TRBJ2-3,TRBV18,TRBD1,CASSPATGGTDTQYF,TGTGCCAGCTCACCAGCGACAGGGGGCACAGATACGCAGTATTTT
-,TRBJ1-1,TRBV10-1,-,CASLQNTEAFF,TGCGCCAGTTTACAGAACACTGAAGCTTTCTTT
once,TRBJ1-5,TRBV30,-,CAWNRDNQPQHF,TGTGCCTGGAACAGGGACAATCAGCCCCAGCATTTT
-,TRBJ1-6,TRBV5-4,TRBD1,CASSSGQGGTLRNSPLHF,TGTGCCAGCAGCTCGGGACAGGGAGGCACCTTAAGGAATTCACCCCTCCACTTT
few,TRBJ2-7,TRBV6-5,-,CASSSARDGIYEQYF,TGTGCCAGCAGTTCCGCACGGGACGGGATCTACGAGCAGTACTTC
-,TRBJ2-5,TRBV28,-,CASSGSSGQETQYF,TGTGCCAGCAGTGGGAGTAGCGGACAAGAGACCCAGTACTTC
-,TRBJ2-6,TRBV27,-,CASSLRGAGANVLTF,TGTGCCAGCAGTCTCAGGGGGGCTGGGGCCAACGTCCTGACTTTC
-,TRBJ2-3,TRBV5-5,TRBD1,CASSLMGQGTDTQYF,TGTGCCAGCAGCTTGATGGGACAGGGCACAGATACGCAGTATTTT
-,TRBJ2-7,TRBV7-9,-,CASSLIQGYEQYF,TGTGCCAGCAGCTTAATTCAGGGATACGAGCAGTACTTC
-,TRBJ2-5,TRBV5-1,TRBD1,CASSPRINRGRETQYF,TGCGCCAGCAGCCCACGAATTAACAGGGGGAGAGAGACCCAGTACTTC
-,TRBJ2-1,TRBV5-1,TRBD2,CASSLVTTSGNNEQFF,TGCGCCAGCAGCTTGGTGACGACTAGCGGAAACAATGAGCAGTTCTTC
many,TRBJ1-1,TRBV7-8,-,CASRRDGNTEAFF,TGTGCCAGCAGACGGGACGGGAACACTGAAGCTTTCTTT
-,TRBJ2-1,TRBV5-1,TRBD2,CASSLYPGGRVNEQFF,TGCGCCAGCAGCTTGTACCCTGGCGGGAGAGTTAATGAGCAGTTCTTC
few,TRBJ2-7,TRBV18,-,CASSPQQLRDGLSYEQYF,TGTGCCAGCTCACCACAGCAACTCCGGGACGGCCTCTCCTACGAGCAGTACTTC
-,TRBJ2-5,TRBV11-2,-,CASSRGSRGGTQYF,TGTGCCAGCAGCCGAGGATCAAGGGGGGGGACCCAGTACTTC
-,TRBJ2-7,TRBV6-1,-,CASSDNSGPYEQYF,TGTGCCAGCAGTGACAACAGTGGACCCTACGAGCAGTACTTC
-,TRBJ2-7,TRBV27,-,CASSLGGTRYEQYF,TGTGCCAGCAGTTTGGGGGGAACTCGGTACGAGCAGTACTTC
-,TRBJ2-1,TRBV18,TRBD1,CASSRTGGYNEQFF,TGTGCCAGCTCACGGACAGGGGGCTACAATGAGCAGTTCTTC
-,TRBJ2-1,TRBV30,TRBD1,CAWSVLSGGYDEQFF,TGTGCCTGGAGTGTACTGTCAGGGGGATATGATGAGCAGTTCTTC
-,TRBJ1-2,TRBV18,TRBD1,CASSRDQGALNYGYTF,TGTGCCAGCTCACGCGACCAGGGGGCTCTTAACTATGGCTACACCTTC
-,TRBJ2-1,TRBV4-1,TRBD2,CASSHPGTSGTYNEQFF,TGCGCCAGCAGCCACCCCGGGACTAGCGGGACGTACAATGAGCAGTTCTTC
-,TRBJ2-1,TRBV9,-,CASSVAGYNEQFF,TGTGCCAGCAGCGTAGCGGGTTACAATGAGCAGTTCTTC
-,TRBJ2-5,TRBV28,-,CASSSGPRRETQYF,TGTGCCAGCAGTTCGGGGCCGAGAAGAGAGACCCAGTACTTC
once,TRBJ2-7,TRBV11-3,TRBD1,CASSLGTGAYEQYF,TGTGCCAGCAGCTTAGGGACAGGGGCCTACGAGCAGTACTTC
-,TRBJ2-7,TRBV6-5,TRBD1,CASSFSSTGGEYEQYF,TGTGCCAGCAGTTTCTCCTCGACAGGGGGAGAGTACGAGCAGTACTTC
few,TRBJ2-7,TRBV27,TRBD2,CASSDGTSKDEQYF,TGTGCCAGCAGCGACGGGACTAGCAAGGACGAGCAGTACTTC
-,TRBJ1-2,TRBV9,-,CASRKGTLGHDYGYTF,TGTGCCAGCAGAAAAGGGACCCTCGGACACGATTATGGCTACACCTTC
-,TRBJ2-7,TRBV28,-,CASSPLGQVYEQYF,TGTGCCAGCAGTCCCTTAGGACAAGTCTACGAGCAGTACTTC
many,TRBJ1-6,TRBV5-1,-,CASSLASGFTSPLHF,TGCGCCAGCAGCTTGGCCTCAGGGTTTACTTCACCCCTCCACTTT
-,TRBJ2-7,TRBV2,TRBD2,CASSPQRTSGRFLSYEQYF,TGTGCCAGCAGTCCACAAAGGACTAGCGGGAGGTTTTTATCCTACGAGCAGTACTTC
-,TRBJ1-4,TRBV28,-,CASSLTGEEKLFF,TGTGCCAGCAGTTTAACGGGTGAAGAAAAACTGTTTTTT
few,TRBJ2-1,TRBV4-2,-,CASQWGGGVGNEQFF,TGTGCCAGCCAGTGGGGAGGTGGAGTGGGCAATGAGCAGTTCTTC
-,TRBJ1-2,TRBV5-1,-,CASSADDYGYTF,TGCGCCAGCAGCGCAGACGACTATGGCTACACCTTC
-,TRBJ1-5,TRBV6-6,-,CASSKGQRSNQPQHF,TGTGCCAGCTCCAAGGGCCAGAGAAGCAATCAGCCCCAGCATTTT
-,TRBJ2-2,TRBV29-1,-,CSVVLLADTGELFF,TGCAGCGTTGTGTTACTAGCCGACACCGGGGAGCTGTTTTTT
few,TRBJ2-5,TRBV2,TRBD2,CASRGWVAGSQETQYF,TGTGCCAGCAGAGGATGGGTAGCGGGATCCCAAGAGACCCAGTACTTC
-,TRBJ2-7,TRBV28,-,CASSAIDGSYEQYF,TGTGCCAGCAGTGCTATAGACGGATCCTACGAGCAGTACTTC
-,TRBJ2-3,TRBV7-3,-,CASSPGHNTDTQYF,TGTGCCAGCAGCCCCGGACATAACACAGATACGCAGTATTTT
-,TRBJ2-3,TRBV27,TRBD2,CAINMAGGASEHPDPQYF,TGTGCCATCAACATGGCGGGGGGAGCTAGCGAACACCCCGACCCGCAGTATTTT
-,TRBJ2-7,TRBV19,TRBD2,CASSSHRGEEQYF,TGTGCCAGTAGTAGCCACCGGGGGGAAGAGCAGTACTTC
once,TRBJ2-1,TRBV28,TRBD2,CASITSGRASSYNEQFF,TGTGCCAGCATCACGAGCGGGAGGGCGAGCTCCTACAATGAGCAGTTCTTC
-,TRBJ1-3,TRBV5-5,TRBD1,CASSRSGTGAGNTIYF,TGTGCCAGCAGCAGGTCCGGGACAGGGGCAGGAAACACCATATATTTT
-,TRBJ2-2,TRBV5-1,-,CASQKMGNTGELFF,TGCGCCAGCCAAAAAATGGGGAACACCGGGGAGCTGTTTTTT
-,TRBJ2-1,TRBV28,-,CASSTRGRPIEQFF,TGTGCCAGCAGTACAAGGGGGAGGCCAATTGAGCAGTTCTTC
-,TRBJ2-7,TRBV10-1,TRBD2,CASSSAGGPFSYEQYF,TGCGCCAGCAGTTCGGCGGGAGGACCCTTCTCCTACGAGCAGTACTTC
once,TRBJ2-3,TRBV6-5,-,CASRPGSNTDTQYF,TGTGCCAGCAGGCCAGGGAGTAACACAGATACGCAGTATTTT
-,TRBJ2-7,TRBV6-5,TRBD2,CASSYSGSPYEQYF,TGTGCCAGCAGTTATAGCGGGAGCCCCTACGAGCAGTACTTC
-,TRBJ1-1,TRBV29-1,TRBD1,CSADREGFSMNTEAFF,TGCAGCGCAGACAGGGAGGGATTTTCCATGAACACTGAAGCTTTCTTT
few,TRBJ1-1,TRBV18,-,CASSQGMGNTEAFF,TGTGCCAGCTCACAGGGGATGGGGAACACTGAAGCTTTCTTT
-,TRBJ2-7,TRBV29-1,TRBD2,CSVEVWASGRYEQYF,TGCAGCGTTGAAGTCTGGGCTAGCGGGCGTTACGAGCAGTACTTC
-,TRBJ2-7,TRBV19,-,CASSNPPAEQQYF,TGTGCCAGTAGTAACCCCCCCGCCGAGCAGCAGTACTTC
-,TRBJ2-1,TRBV27,TRBD2,CASSWGTSSYNEQFF,TGTGCCAGCAGTTGGGGGACTAGCTCCTACAATGAGCAGTTCTTC
once,TRBJ2-2,TRBV19,-,CASSDSGTTGTGELFF,TGTGCCAGTAGTGACTCCGGGACCACCGGGACCGGGGAGCTGTTTTTT
-,TRBJ2-1,TRBV9,TRBD2,CASSVAVAGGYNEQFF,TGTGCCAGCAGCGTAGCGGTAGCGGGAGGTTACAATGAGCAGTTCTTC
-,TRBJ2-2,TRBV5-6,TRBD2,CASSLLAGVGELFF,TGTGCCAGCAGCTTATTAGCGGGAGTCGGGGAGCTGTTTTTT
-,TRBJ2-1,TRBV27,-,CASSLQRSNNEQFF,TGTGCCAGCAGTCTCCAACGGTCGAACAATGAGCAGTTCTTC